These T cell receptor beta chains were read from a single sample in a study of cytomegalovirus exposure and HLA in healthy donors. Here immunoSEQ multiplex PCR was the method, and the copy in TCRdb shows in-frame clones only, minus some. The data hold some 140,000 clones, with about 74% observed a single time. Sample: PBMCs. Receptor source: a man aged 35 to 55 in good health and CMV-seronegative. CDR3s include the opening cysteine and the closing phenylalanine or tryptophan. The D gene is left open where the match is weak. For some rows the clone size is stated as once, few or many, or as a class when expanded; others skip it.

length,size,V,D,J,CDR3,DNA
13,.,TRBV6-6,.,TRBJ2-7,CASSYPVRDEQYF,TGTGCCAGCAGTTACCCAGTTCGGGACGAGCAGTACTTC
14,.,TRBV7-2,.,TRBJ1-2,CASQDMVGTYGYTF,TGTGCCAGTCAAGACATGGTAGGCACCTATGGCTACACCTTC
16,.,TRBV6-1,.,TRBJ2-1,CASSEFGAEVHNEQFF,TGTGCCAGCAGTGAATTTGGAGCGGAGGTACACAATGAGCAGTTCTTC
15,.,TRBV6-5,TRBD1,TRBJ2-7,CASSYSYRGAYEQYF,TGTGCCAGCAGTTACTCGTACAGGGGGGCCTACGAGCAGTACTTC
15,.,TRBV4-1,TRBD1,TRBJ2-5,CASSPFGTAGETQYF,TGCGCCAGCAGCCCCTTCGGGACAGCAGGGGAGACCCAGTACTTC
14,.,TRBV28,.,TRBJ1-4,CASSFPATNEKLFF,TGTGCCAGCAGTTTTCCGGCAACTAATGAAAAACTGTTTTTT
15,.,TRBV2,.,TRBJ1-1,CASSGKQGLNTEAFF,TGTGCCAGCAGTGGCAAACAGGGATTGAACACTGAAGCTTTCTTT
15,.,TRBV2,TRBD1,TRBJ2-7,CASSKTGGRSYEQYF,TGTGCCAGCAGTAAGACAGGGGGCAGATCCTACGAGCAGTACTTC
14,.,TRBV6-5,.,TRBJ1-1,CASTRRQGSTEAFF,TGTGCCAGCACCAGGCGGCAGGGTAGCACTGAAGCTTTCTTT
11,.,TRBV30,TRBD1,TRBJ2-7,CAWGDRVRPYF,TGTGCCTGGGGGGACAGGGTACGGCCGTACTTC
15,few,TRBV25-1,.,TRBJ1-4,CASSEYLPLYGKLFF,TGTGCCAGCAGTGAATACCTCCCCCTATATGGAAAACTGTTTTTT
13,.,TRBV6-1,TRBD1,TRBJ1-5,CASRDRGQQPQHF,TGTGCCAGCCGGGACAGGGGCCAACAGCCCCAGCATTTT
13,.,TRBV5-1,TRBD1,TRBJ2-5,CASSIGQGETQYF,TGCGCCAGCAGCATAGGACAGGGAGAGACCCAGTACTTC
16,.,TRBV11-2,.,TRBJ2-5,CASSLAGWQGKETQYF,TGTGCCAGCAGCTTAGCGGGTTGGCAGGGGAAAGAGACCCAGTACTTC
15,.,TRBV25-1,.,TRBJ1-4,CASSGAGAANEKLLF,TGTGCCAGCAGTGGGGCAGGGGCGGCTAATGAAAAACTGCTTTTT
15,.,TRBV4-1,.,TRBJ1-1,CASSQRAERNTEAFF,TGCGCCAGCAGCCAGAGAGCGGAAAGGAACACTGAAGCTTTCTTT
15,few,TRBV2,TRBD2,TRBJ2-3,CASSSSGSHQTTQYF,TGTGCCAGCAGTTCTAGCGGGAGCCATCAGACTACGCAGTATTTT
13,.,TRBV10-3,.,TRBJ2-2,CAISDRRNGELFF,TGTGCCATCAGTGACAGGCGCAACGGGGAGCTGTTTTTT
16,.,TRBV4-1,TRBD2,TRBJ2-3,CASSQGSGSGTDTQYF,TGCGCCAGCAGCCAAGGTAGCGGGAGTGGCACAGATACGCAGTATTTT
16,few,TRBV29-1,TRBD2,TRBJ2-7,CSVEAGTGGPPYEQYF,TGCAGCGTTGAGGCCGGGACGGGAGGGCCCCCCTACGAGCAGTACTTC
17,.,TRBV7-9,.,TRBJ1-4,CASSLYRVSATNEKLFF,TGTGCCAGCAGCTTGTACAGGGTTAGCGCAACTAATGAAAAACTGTTTTTT
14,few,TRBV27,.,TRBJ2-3,CASSVQGRTDTQYF,TGTGCCAGCAGCGTACAGGGTAGGACAGATACGCAGTATTTT
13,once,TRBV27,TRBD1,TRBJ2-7,CASSADRAVEQYF,TGTGCCAGCAGTGCGGACAGGGCAGTCGAGCAGTACTTC
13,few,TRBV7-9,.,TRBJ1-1,CASSFGGNGEAFF,TGTGCCAGCAGCTTCGGAGGGAACGGTGAAGCTTTCTTT
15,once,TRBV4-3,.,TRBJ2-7,CASSQDLGRGNEQYF,TGCGCCAGCAGCCAAGATCTCGGGAGAGGGAACGAGCAGTACTTC
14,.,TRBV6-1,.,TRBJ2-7,CASSDSGNYYEQYF,TGTGCCAGCAGTGACTCTGGCAACTACTACGAGCAGTACTTC
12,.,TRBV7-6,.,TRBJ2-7,CASSLALNEQYF,TGTGCCAGCAGCTTAGCCTTAAACGAGCAGTACTTC
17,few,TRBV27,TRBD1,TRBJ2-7,CASSLRPGTGYQYEQYF,TGTGCCAGCAGTTTACGACCCGGGACAGGGTATCAATACGAGCAGTACTTC
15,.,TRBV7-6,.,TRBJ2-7,CASSPRVADLAEQYF,TGTGCCAGCAGCCCCCGGGTAGCGGACCTCGCCGAGCAGTACTTC
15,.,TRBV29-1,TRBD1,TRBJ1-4,CSVGQGASTNEKLFF,TGCAGCGTGGGACAGGGGGCTTCAACTAATGAAAAACTGTTTTTT
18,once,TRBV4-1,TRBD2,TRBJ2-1,CASSRGRVAGAAYNEQFF,TGCGCCAGCAGCCGTGGTCGGGTAGCGGGAGCGGCCTACAATGAGCAGTTCTTC
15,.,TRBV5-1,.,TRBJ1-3,CASRGGETTGNTIYF,TGCGCCAGTCGGGGAGGGGAAACGACTGGAAACACCATATATTTT
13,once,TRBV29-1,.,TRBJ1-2,CSAREGGAYGYTF,TGCAGCGCCCGAGAGGGGGGGGCCTATGGCTACACCTTC
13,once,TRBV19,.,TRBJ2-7,CASSRGQFSEQYF,TGTGCCAGTAGTAGAGGACAGTTCAGCGAGCAGTACTTC
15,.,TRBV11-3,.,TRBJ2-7,CASSLGGGLWYEQYF,TGTGCCAGCAGCTTAGGGGGGGGGCTTTGGTACGAGCAGTACTTC
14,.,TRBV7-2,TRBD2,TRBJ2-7,CASSFAGAPYEQYF,TGTGCCAGCAGCTTTGCGGGAGCCCCCTACGAGCAGTACTTC